Shown below are 13 T cell receptor beta chains from a single sample sequenced in a study of early T cells in non-severe SARS-CoV-2 infection. TCRdb re-derived calls from the 5' RACE reads in MiXCR, one entry per CDR3 protein. The sample has roughly 110,000 distinct CDR3 sequences, more than 9.5% seen once. Sequencing was done on a sample of whole blood. All receptors come from an adult who was a healthcare worker with PCR-confirmed SARS-CoV-2 infection or an uninfected control (not recorded which).

The chain recombines TRBV12-3 or TRBV12-4 with TRBJ2-2, with a tentative D call TRBD1 (6 bases). The CDR3 is made up of 16 amino acids. V was pared by 5 bases and J by 4 bases, with 17 bases between. CDR3 in DNA: TGTGCCAGCAGTCCACCACAAGGGGGAATCACCGGGGAGCTGTTTTTT. Protein: CASSPPQGGITGELFF.

This clonotype was seen only a few times. The gene calls are TRBV7-2 and TRBJ1-4, with D perhaps TRBD1 (6 bases). The V end lost 0 bases, the J end lost 0 bases, and 8 bases lay between the germline ends. The CDR3 sequence is 16 residues long. The germline V gene has CDR1 SGHTA and CDR2 FQGNSA. This chain's CDR3 is CASSLAGAPTNEKLFF. The CDR3 DNA follows: TGTGCCAGCAGCTTAGCGGGGGCACCAACTAATGAAAAACTGTTTTTT.

The chain couples TRBV7-8 to TRBJ2-5; 7 nucleotides line up with TRBD2. Germline values: CDR1 SGHVS, CDR2 FQNEAQ. Trimming cost V 6 bases and J 1 base; bases outside gene matches: 2. The CDR3 is made up of 13 amino acids. The CDR3 here is CASRGGPQETQYF. DNA for the CDR3: TGTGCCAGCAGGGGAGGGCCCCAAGAGACCCAGTACTTC.

This clonotype appeared many times. The chain recombines TRBV20-1 with TRBJ2-5, with 7 positions matching TRBD1. Germline V gives CDR1 DFQATT, CDR2 SNEGSKA (reference sequence). The CDR3 runs to 13 residues. V shed 5 bases, J shed 2 bases, and the junction held 5 bases outside the gene matches. CDR3 sequence reads: CSALSDRQETQYF. In nucleotides, the CDR3 is TGCAGTGCTCTCTCGGACAGGCAAGAGACCCAGTACTTC.

With respect to this clonotype: This sequence may be a read error, since a much larger clone differs from it by one base. The chain links TRBV7-9 to TRBJ2-1, with D hard to call. CDR1 and CDR2 (germline): SEHNR, FQNEAQ (reference sequence). CDR3 length: 14 amino acids. As DNA, the CDR3 is TGTGTCAGCAGCTTAGCCGATCTACCGGATGAGCAGTTCTTC. This sequence encodes CVSSLADLPDEQFF.

This clonotype was counted ten times or more. The chain employs TRBV24-1 and TRBJ2-3; 9 positions agree with TRBD2. The CDR3 is 17 amino acids. The germline CDR1 and CDR2 sequences are KGHDR and SFDVKD. The V gene end was trimmed by 4 bases and the J gene end by 2 bases; junction bases not matched to a gene: 9. CDR3 DNA: TGTGCCACCAGTGACCCTGTAAGCGGGAGGCTCACAGATACGCAGTATTTT. Protein: CATSDPVSGRLTDTQYF.

The chain joins TRBV6-2 or TRBV6-3 to TRBJ2-5; D possibly corresponds to TRBD2 (6 bases). V shed 7 bases and J shed 6 bases, with 21 bases lying between them. Germline loops: CDR1 MNHEY, CDR2 SVGEGT. This CDR3 comprises 15 residues. The CDR3 DNA reads TGTGCCAGCACGTCGCGGGACCCCCGGGGGAAGACCCAGTACTTC. The encoded protein is CASTSRDPRGKTQYF.

This clonotype was recorded at least ten times. CDR3 loop: CASSSIGGGYTF. As DNA, the CDR3 is TGTGCCAGCAGTTCAATAGGGGGCGGCTACACCTTC. This sequence joins TRBV12-3 or TRBV12-4 and TRBJ1-2; TRBD1 aligns across 7 bases. This CDR3 is built from 12 residues. V was clipped by 4 bases and J by 8 bases; unmatched bases: 4.

The chain links TRBV4-2 to TRBJ2-7; TRBD1 is a possible D gene (5 bases). The V gene lost 0 bases and the J gene lost 5 bases, with 17 bases spanning the gap. The CDR3 contains 16 residues. CDR1 is LGHNA and CDR2 is YNFKEQ in the germline V gene. CDR3 region: CASSQEPWGPNHEQYF. The CDR3, as DNA: TGTGCCAGCAGCCAAGAACCCTGGGGCCCTAACCACGAGCAGTACTTC.

This clonotype was counted many times. This chain connects TRBV7-9 to TRBJ2-1, with 9 bases identical to TRBD1. This CDR3 region has 17 residues. Germline CDR1 reads SEHNR; CDR2 reads FQNEAQ (reference sequence). Losses at the gene ends were 5 bases for V and 6 bases for J; bases not matched to a gene: 14. CDR3 coding DNA: TGTGCCAGCAGCCTAGGGGAGCTGGGACAGGGAAGCAATGAGCAGTTCTTC. This encodes CASSLGELGQGSNEQFF.

This clonotype was recorded at least ten times. The chain couples TRBV5-1 to TRBJ1-4; TRBD1 might be the D (6 bases). CDR3 length: 15 amino acids. The V gene's germline CDR1 is SGHRS and CDR2 YFSETQ. The V gene lost 8 bases and the J gene lost 6 bases, with 20 bases spanning the gap. CDR3: CASRPDSLRDEKLFF. In DNA form, the CDR3 reads TGCGCCAGTCGACCGGACAGCCTCAGGGATGAAAAACTGTTTTTT.

At least ten counts were recorded for this clonotype. The chain carries TRBV27 and TRBJ2-5; D not resolved. Per germline, CDR1 MNHEY and CDR2 SMNVEV (reference sequence). Trimming took off 3 bases at V and 4 bases at J, with 6 bases between the two ends. The CDR3 totals 12 residues. The CDR3 reads CASSFFGETQYF. For the CDR3, the DNA is TGTGCCAGCAGTTTCTTTGGAGAGACCCAGTACTTC.

V gene TRBV5-1 combines with J gene TRBJ2-3, with 13 bases that match TRBD2. CDR1 and CDR2 from the germline V gene are SGHRS and YFSETQ. This CDR3 region has 16 residues. With 4 bases clipped from V and 4 bases from J, the junction kept 6 bases outside the gene matches. Written as DNA, the CDR3 is TGCGCCAGCAGCCGGTGGACTAGCGGGAGTTCAGATACGCAGTATTTT. It is translated as CASSRWTSGSSDTQYF.